This paragraph reports one T cell receptor beta chain. The sample is drawn from a study of CD8 T cells in Susac syndrome. Germline V lookup: CDR1 SGHDT, CDR2 YYEEEE. The CDR3 loop spans 14 amino acids. V lost 4 bases, J lost 4 bases, and 4 bases stayed unmatched. CD8+ and CD4+ T cells from blood underwent TCR beta sequencing, which was carried out in a high-throughput format. The multiple sclerosis controls were treatment-naive patients, and their relapsing-remitting disease was stable or active. When the RNA was reverse transcribed, random hexamers were used with an input of 0.5 to 1 ug. Amplification of TCR beta CDR3 was carried out by immunoSEQ multiplex PCR, which covered 54 Vbeta and 13 Jbeta segments. TCRdb redid the calling of the immunoSEQ multiplex PCR reads with MiXCR, one entry per CDR3 protein. The sample shows about 120,000 distinct CDR3 sequences, around 92% of them seen only once.

The chain carries TRBV5-6 and TRBJ2-7; 11 bases are a match to TRBD1. The specimen sequenced was CD4+ T cells from PBMCs. The TCR originated in a human donor with multiple sclerosis. CDR3 protein: CASSRDRGFYEQYF. The CDR3 region has the DNA TGTGCCAGCAGCCGGGACAGGGGGTTTTACGAGCAGTACTTC.